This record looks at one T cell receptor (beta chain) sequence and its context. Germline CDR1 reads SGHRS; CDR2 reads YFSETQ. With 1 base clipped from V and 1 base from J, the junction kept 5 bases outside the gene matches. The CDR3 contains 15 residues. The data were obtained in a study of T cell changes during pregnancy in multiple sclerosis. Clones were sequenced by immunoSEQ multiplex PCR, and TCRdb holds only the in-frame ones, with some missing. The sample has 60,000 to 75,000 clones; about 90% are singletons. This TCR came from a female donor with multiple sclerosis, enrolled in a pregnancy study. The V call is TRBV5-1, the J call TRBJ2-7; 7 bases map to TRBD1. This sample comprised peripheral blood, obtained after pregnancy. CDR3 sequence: CASSLSGGKSYEQYF. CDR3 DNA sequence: TGCGCCAGCAGCTTGTCAGGGGGTAAATCCTACGAGCAGTACTTC.